This TCR beta chain comes out of a study of graft-versus-host responses after intestinal transplantation. Study context: Every recipient had anti-thymocyte globulin induction and roughly three years of tacrolimus plus steroids.

Notes on the study in general: The marrow of recipients harbored GvH clones, and ileum or blood showed some of them first. In patients with graft-donor T cell macrochimerism, allograft graft-versus-host to host-versus-graft clonal ratios were high. After transplant, early declines in HvG clones were associated with peak levels of circulating GvH clones.

The CDR3 consists of 15 residues. Germline CDR1 reads MDHEN; CDR2 reads SYDVKM. Deletions cut 3 bases from V and 2 bases from J, with 14 bases between. Assay used: immunoSEQ multiplex PCR; TCRdb lists only in-frame clones, some missing. This table has 80,000 or so clones, approximately 92% appearing once. Note on this clone: Its antigen is still unknown. The same CDR3 can be traced to other DNA sequences in this sample.

This receptor was taken from a human patient who received an intestinal transplant, so some T cells may come from the graft donor. The chain uses TRBV28 and TRBJ2-7, with D perhaps matching TRBD2 (5 bases). This specimen was PBMCs, taken 98 days after intestinal transplantation. Here the CDR3 DNA reads TGTGCCAGCAGTTTCGGTTTCGGGCGGGCCTACGAGCAGTACTTC. This gives the protein CASSFGFGRAYEQYF.